Shown below are 27 T cell receptor beta chains from a single sample sequenced in a study of T cell responses to AZD1222 COVID-19 vaccine. Libraries were prepared by immunoSEQ multiplex PCR; TCRdb keeps only in-frame clonotypes and omits some of them. The table includes roughly 80,000 clones, around 90% detected once. Sequencing was performed on peripheral blood, taken on day 0 of MenACWY control vaccination. The source is an adult in good health.

The chain recombines TRBV4-2 with TRBJ1-1; no reliable D call. The V gene's germline CDR1 is LGHNA and CDR2 YNFKEQ. The CDR3 extends over 15 amino acids. The V gene lost 5 bases and the J gene lost 1 base, with 14 bases spanning the gap. CDR3 nucleotides: TGTGCCAGCAGCGACTCCCGCTGGGGGAACACTGAAGCTTTCTTT. Translating gives CASSDSRWGNTEAFF.

The chain has TRBV24-1 and TRBJ2-1; possibly TRBD1 or TRBD2 for D (5 bases each). The CDR3 sequence is 16 residues long. V shed 1 base and J shed 5 bases, with 14 bases lying between them. Germline CDR1 is KGHDR and CDR2 is SFDVKD. The CDR3 DNA follows: TGTGCCACCAGTGATTTCCGGGACGAACGACACAATGAGCAGTTCTTC. Translating it yields CATSDFRDERHNEQFF.

This rearrangement joins TRBV5-6 to TRBJ2-2; D may be TRBD1 (5 bases). Germline V gene sequence: CDR1 SGHDT, CDR2 YYEEEE. Trimming took 7 bases from V and 3 from J, leaving 13 bases between them. The CDR3 covers 14 residues. The CDR3 here is CASGQGLDTGELFF. For the CDR3, the DNA is TGTGCCAGCGGGCAGGGATTGGACACCGGGGAGCTGTTTTTT.

J is TRBJ2-3 and V is TRBV7-3; unclear D gene. Trimming left V 4 bases short and J 8 bases short, with 16 bases between. The CDR3 has 14 amino acids. Germline lookup yields CDR1 SGHTA and CDR2 FQGTGA. CDR3 bases: TGTGCCAGCAGCTCGGCCGGTCCTACGGCTACGCAGTATTTT. Its translation: CASSSAGPTATQYF.

The chain carries TRBV12-5 and TRBJ2-2, with D possibly being TRBD2 (5 bases). V gave up 5 bases and J gave up 6 bases, with 19 bases separating them. The CDR3 runs to 16 residues. Germline lookup yields CDR1 LGHNT and CDR2 FRNRAP. CDR3 in DNA: TGTGCTAGTGGTCCGCAAACGGGGTTCGTCTCCGGGGAGCTGTTTTTT. Encoded protein: CASGPQTGFVSGELFF.

The chain joins TRBV28 to TRBJ1-5, with a weak D call TRBD1 (6 bases). The CDR3 is made up of 15 amino acids. The germline CDR1 and CDR2 sequences are MDHEN and SYDVKM. Deletions cut 5 bases from V and 0 bases from J, with 11 bases between. The CDR3: CASSPTGISNQPQHF. In nucleotides, the CDR3 is TGTGCCAGCAGTCCGACAGGAATTAGCAATCAGCCCCAGCATTTT. Full variable domain (outside the CDR3, taken from reference TRBV28 and TRBJ1-5): DVKVTQSSRYLVKRTGEKVFLECVQDMDHENMFWYRQDPGLGLRLIYFSYDVKMKEKGDIPEGYSVSREKKERFSLILESASTNQTSMYLCASSPTGISNQPQHFGDGTRLSIL.

By proportion, this clone is medium-sized. This chain connects TRBV18 to TRBJ2-7; TRBD1 agrees at 7 bases. CDR1 and CDR2 (germline): KGHSH, LQKENI. The J segment lost 2 bases and the V segment lost 3 bases, leaving 4 bases of the junction unmatched. This CDR3 comprises 14 residues. As DNA, the CDR3 is TGTGCCAGCTCACCCACAGGGGAAACCTACGAGCAGTACTTC. Amino acids: CASSPTGETYEQYF. Variable domain in full (rest from reference TRBV18 and TRBJ2-7): NAGVMQNPRHLVRRRGQEARLRCSPMKGHSHVYWYRQLPEEGLKFMVYLQKENIIDESGMPKERFSAEFPKEGPSILRIQQVVRGDSAAYFCASSPTGETYEQYFGPGTRLTVT.

V gene TRBV28 combines with J gene TRBJ2-1; 7 bases are shared with TRBD1. CDR1 is MDHEN, CDR2 SYDVKM, per germline. J was trimmed by 0 bases and V by 6 bases; bases with no gene match: 5. CDR3 length equals 15 residues. CDR3 nucleotides: TGTGCCAGCAGCAATTCAGGGGGCTCCTACAATGAGCAGTTCTTC. It yields the protein CASSNSGGSYNEQFF.

The V gene is TRBV19, the J gene TRBJ2-1; D is possibly TRBD1 (6 bases). V was pared by 5 bases and J by 5 bases, with 13 bases between. The CDR3 has 14 residues. Germline CDR1 reads LNHDA; CDR2 reads SQIVND (reference sequence). The CDR3: CASSSPGHNNEQFF. The CDR3 nucleotides read TGTGCCAGTAGTTCGCCGGGACACAACAATGAGCAGTTCTTC. The full variable domain, in which reference TRBV19 and TRBJ2-1 provide the parts outside the CDR3, is DGGITQSPKYLFRKEGQNVTLSCEQNLNHDAMYWYRQDPGQGLRLIYYSQIVNDFQKGDIAEGYSVSREKKESFPLTVTSAQKNPTAFYLCASSSPGHNNEQFFGPGTRLTVL.

CDR3 nucleotides: TGTGCCTGGAGTCGAGGCGGGGAGCTGTTTTTT. Translating it yields CAWSRGGELFF. The rearrangement links TRBV30 to TRBJ2-2; no firm D call. The CDR3 loop spans 11 amino acids. Trimming shortened V by 2 bases and J by 7 bases, and 5 bases separated the two germline ends. Germline V gene lookup returns CDR1 GTSNPN and CDR2 SVGIG (reference sequence).

The CDR3, as DNA: TGTGCCATCAGTGAGGTCAGACAGCTCCCGAACACTGAAGCTTTCTTT. It codes for CAISEVRQLPNTEAFF. The gene calls are TRBV10-3 and TRBJ1-1; TRBD1 might be the D (5 bases). Germline lookup yields CDR1 ENHRY and CDR2 SYGVKD. The CDR3 is 16 residues long. Trimming left V 2 bases short and J 1 base short, with 14 bases between.

The V gene is TRBV10-3, the J gene TRBJ2-2, with 10 bases identical to TRBD2. Germline CDR1 is ENHRY and CDR2 is SYGVKD. The trim removed 3 bases at V and 4 bases at J, leaving 5 bases unmatched. The CDR3 sequence is 16 residues long. This CDR3 reads CAISDRTSGLTGELFF. The CDR3 region has the DNA TGTGCCATCAGTGATCGGACTAGCGGACTCACCGGGGAGCTGTTTTTT.

The CDR3 coding sequence is TGTGCCAGCAGTCCCGGGACAGCGACGCAGTACTTC. This codes for CASSPGTATQYF. This chain joins TRBV12-3 or TRBV12-4 and TRBJ2-7; 7 bases map to TRBD1. This CDR3 contains 12 residues. V lost 5 bases and J lost 9; bases outside the gene matches: 7.

The CDR3 nucleotides are TGTGCCAGCATCTCGACCGGGACAGGGGACACAGATACGCAGTATTTT. The encoded protein is CASISTGTGDTDTQYF. The V gene is TRBV7-9, the J gene TRBJ2-3, with TRBD1 identical over 10 bases. Germline trimming cut 7 bases from V and 2 bases from J; bases unmatched to any gene: 9. The CDR3 consists of 16 residues. Per germline, CDR1 SEHNR and CDR2 FQNEAQ (reference sequence). Based on the CDR3 plus reference TRBV7-9 and TRBJ2-3, the full variable domain is DTGVSQNPRHKITKRGQNVTFRCDPISEHNRLYWYRQTLGQGPEFLTYFQNEAQLEKSRLLSDRFSAERPKGSFSTLEIQRTEQGDSAMYLCASISTGTGDTDTQYFGPGTRLTVL.

The chain couples TRBV28 to TRBJ2-2; possibly TRBD2 for D (6 bases). This CDR3 is 15 amino acids long. Trimming removed 8 bases from V and 5 bases from J, with 18 bases in between. Germline-derived CDR1 and CDR2 are MDHEN and SYDVKM. The CDR3 region is CASVGRGAGTGELFF. The CDR3, as DNA: TGTGCCAGCGTAGGTCGAGGGGCGGGGACCGGGGAGCTGTTTTTT.

This clone was seen only once. The chain couples TRBV19 to TRBJ2-1; 8 nucleotides line up with TRBD2. Unmatched junction bases numbered 2, after V lost 4 bases and J lost 0 bases. Germline-derived CDR1 and CDR2 are LNHDA and SQIVND (reference sequence). This CDR3 is built from 15 residues. The CDR3 DNA reads as TGTGCCAGTAGTACTAGCGGGCGCTCCTACAATGAGCAGTTCTTC. It encodes CASSTSGRSYNEQFF.

The chain is built from TRBV2 and TRBJ2-7; the D is unclear. Germline V gives CDR1 SNHLY, CDR2 FYNNEI. The CDR3 spans 10 residues. V lost 7 bases and J lost 3, with 4 bases in between. The CDR3 nucleotides are TGTGCCAGCAAGATCTACGAGCAGTACTTC. It is translated as CASKIYEQYF.

This clone has only one observation. The chain links TRBV9 to TRBJ2-5; 7 bases are shared with TRBD2. The V gene end was trimmed by 0 bases and the J gene end by 5 bases; junction bases not matched to a gene: 4. Germline V gene lookup returns CDR1 SGDLS and CDR2 YYNGEE. CDR3 length equals 14 residues. The CDR3 is CASSVGVGGETQYF. The CDR3 DNA reads as TGTGCCAGCAGCGTAGGAGTGGGAGGGGAGACCCAGTACTTC.

The V gene is TRBV6-4, the J gene TRBJ1-5, with a weak D call TRBD1 (6 bases). The V end lost 3 bases, the J end lost 3 bases, and 15 bases lay between the germline ends. Germline V CDR1 and CDR2: MRHNA, SNTAGT. This CDR3 is built from 16 residues. The CDR3 sequence: CASSEVGQGFNQPQHF. In DNA, the CDR3 is TGTGCCAGCAGTGAAGTTGGGCAGGGGTTCAATCAGCCCCAGCATTTT.

The chain recombines TRBV13 with TRBJ2-2; D not certain. CDR1 and CDR2 (germline): PRHDT, FYEKMQ (reference sequence). CDR3 length: 13 amino acids. The V end was cut by 0 bases, the J end by 4 bases, with 3 bases between. The CDR3 reads CASSLGVTGELFF. In DNA, the CDR3 is TGTGCCAGCAGCTTAGGGGTCACCGGGGAGCTGTTTTTT.

This chain joins TRBV4-1 and TRBJ2-6; D assignment may be TRBD1 or TRBD2 (5 bases each). Germline values: CDR1 MGHRA, CDR2 YSYEKL. The length of the CDR3 is 19 residues. Trimming removed 1 base from V and 3 bases from J, with 19 bases in between. The CDR3 reads CASSQAADRSGGGANVLTF. CDR3 nucleotides: TGCGCCAGCAGCCAAGCAGCCGACCGGAGTGGGGGTGGGGCCAACGTCCTGACTTTC.

This clone was seen just once. The chain recombines TRBV28 with TRBJ2-1; TRBD2 agrees at 9 bases. The V and J ends lost 6 bases and 4 bases, in that order; junction bases with no gene match: 13. Per the germline V gene, CDR1 is MDHEN and CDR2 is SYDVKM. This CDR3 comprises 17 residues. The CDR3, as DNA: TGTGCCAGCAGCCTGAGGACTAGCGTGAACACTTACAATGAGCAGTTCTTC. Amino acids: CASSLRTSVNTYNEQFF.

This chain links TRBV5-4 with TRBJ2-3, with D uncertain. CDR3 size: 14 residues. The V gene's germline CDR1 is SGHNT and CDR2 YYREEE (reference sequence). Trimming took off 4 bases at V and 0 bases at J, with 9 bases between the two ends. In nucleotides, the CDR3 is TGTGCCAGCAGCCCCGTCGGGAGCACAGATACGCAGTATTTT. It translates to CASSPVGSTDTQYF.

V gene TRBV28 combines with J gene TRBJ1-5, with 8 bases lining up with TRBD1. Per the germline V gene, CDR1 is MDHEN and CDR2 is SYDVKM. After removal of 6 bases from V and 9 bases from J, the junction contained 4 bases not matched to a gene. The CDR3 covers 12 residues. DNA of the CDR3: TGTGCCAGCAGGCAGGGGGCTCGGCCCCAGCATTTT. Protein: CASRQGARPQHF.

This clone was recorded a few times. The DNA for the CDR3 is TGTGCCAGCAGCCGAGGGACAGGGGAGACTGAAGCTTTCTTT. The encoded protein is CASSRGTGETEAFF. This chain uses TRBV6-5 with TRBJ1-1, with 10 bases identical to TRBD1. V gave up 6 bases and J gave up 5 bases; unmatched junction bases: 6. CDR1 and CDR2 (germline): MNHEY, SVGAGI. The CDR3 is 14 residues long.

The V call is TRBV9, the J call TRBJ1-2, with D perhaps matching TRBD1 (5 bases). With 2 bases removed from V and 0 bases from J, the gap between germline ends came to 8 bases. The CDR3 is made up of 14 amino acids. Germline assignment: CDR1 SGDLS and CDR2 YYNGEE. The CDR3 region has the DNA TGTGCCAGCAGCGTTTGGGGGTCTAACTATGGCTACACCTTC. It yields the protein CASSVWGSNYGYTF.

The V call is TRBV7-2, the J call TRBJ2-5; no reliable D call. Per the germline V gene, CDR1 is SGHTA and CDR2 is FQGNSA. V was cut by 5 bases and J by 5 bases, with 9 bases left in between. This CDR3 is built from 12 residues. The CDR3 region has the DNA TGTGCCAGCAGCCCGCCCGGGGAGACCCAGTACTTC. It codes for CASSPPGETQYF.